These T cell receptor beta chains were read from a single sample in a study of cytomegalovirus exposure and HLA in healthy donors. Profiled with immunoSEQ multiplex PCR; TCRdb holds only in-frame clones, not every one. The table includes hundreds of thousands of clones, 70% to 90% detected once. The specimen sequenced was PBMCs. These receptors all come from a young woman in good health and CMV-seronegative. Each CDR3 is given with its conserved first and last residue. D genes are given only for firm matches. Clone size is stated in some rows and not others, as once, few, many or a class when expanded.

NA | NA | TRBJ1-2 | TRBV5-1 | TGCGCCAGCAGCTTGTCGGACAGCCCGTACACCTTC | CASSLSDSPYTF
NA | TRBD2 | TRBJ2-5 | TRBV5-1 | TGCGCCAGCAGCCTTTCTAGCGGGTACCAAGAGACCCAGTACTTC | CASSLSSGYQETQYF
NA | NA | TRBJ2-1 | TRBV27 | TGTGCCAGCAGTCAGGGTGTCGATATCTACAATGAGCAGTTCTTC | CASSQGVDIYNEQFF
NA | TRBD1 | TRBJ1-1 | TRBV5-4 | TGTGCCAGCAGTCGGGACAGCTATATGAACACTGAAGCTTTCTTT | CASSRDSYMNTEAFF
NA | NA | TRBJ1-5 | TRBV4-1 | TGCGCCAGCAGCCGGGGGGACTGGGGCAATCAGCCCCAGCATTTT | CASSRGDWGNQPQHF
NA | NA | TRBJ1-2 | TRBV28 | TGTGCCAGCAGTTTATCCAGGGCCGGGGGCTACACCTTC | CASSLSRAGGYTF
NA | TRBD2 | TRBJ2-7 | TRBV9 | TGTGCCAGCAGCGTAGGGAGCGGGACCTACGAGCAGTACTTC | CASSVGSGTYEQYF
NA | NA | TRBJ2-2 | TRBV29-1 | TGCAGCGTTTATGGGGGCTTAACCGGGGAGCTGTTTTTT | CSVYGGLTGELFF
NA | TRBD1 | TRBJ1-1 | TRBV6-6 | TGTGCCAGCAGGTTGGGACAGGTCTCCACTGAAGCTTTCTTT | CASRLGQVSTEAFF
NA | NA | TRBJ1-1 | TRBV5-6 | TGTGCCAGCAGCATACAGGGTGCAAACATGAACACTGAAGCTTTCTTT | CASSIQGANMNTEAFF
NA | TRBD1 | TRBJ1-2 | TRBV30 | TGTGCCTGGAGGAACAGGGGTAACAACTATGGCTACACCTTC | CAWRNRGNNYGYTF
NA | NA | TRBJ2-7 | TRBV6-5 | TGTGCCAGTAGTCCCAGTGACTACGAGCAGTACTTC | CASSPSDYEQYF
NA | NA | TRBJ1-2 | TRBV28 | TGTGCCAGCAGTGGATGGGGGGCTAACTATGGCTACACCTTC | CASSGWGANYGYTF
NA | TRBD2 | TRBJ2-1 | TRBV19 | TGTGCCAGTAGTGTTTGGACTAGCGGGAATGAGCAGTTCTTC | CASSVWTSGNEQFF
NA | NA | TRBJ2-7 | TRBV28 | TGTGCCAGCAGTTTGACAGGTCTCTCCTACGAGCAGTACTTC | CASSLTGLSYEQYF
NA | NA | TRBJ1-1 | TRBV28 | TGTGCCAGCAGTAGTAGGGGTGAGAACACTGAAGCTTTCTTT | CASSSRGENTEAFF
NA | TRBD2 | TRBJ2-7 | TRBV15 | TGTGCCACCAGCAGAGGAGCGGGGGTGAGCGAGCAGTACTTC | CATSRGAGVSEQYF
NA | NA | TRBJ1-5 | TRBV2 | TGTGCCAGCAGTGAAAACCCCACAGCGGGGGTAAGTGGCAATCAGCCCCAGCATTTT | CASSENPTAGVSGNQPQHF
NA | TRBD2 | TRBJ2-7 | TRBV5-4 | TGTGCCAGCAGCCCGGGACTAGCGGGAGGGACCTACGAGCAGTACTTC | CASSPGLAGGTYEQYF
NA | NA | TRBJ2-1 | TRBV10-1 | TGCGCCAGCAGTGACAGGGAAGTAGACAATGAGCAGTTCTTC | CASSDREVDNEQFF
NA | TRBD1 | TRBJ1-1 | TRBV18 | TGTGCCAGCTCACCTTGGGACAGCTCTGCCCCTGAAGCTTTCTTT | CASSPWDSSAPEAFF
NA | NA | TRBJ2-3 | TRBV27 | TGTGCCAGCAGTTTATCACAGCGGGCACACACAGATACGCAGTATTTT | CASSLSQRAHTDTQYF
NA | TRBD2 | TRBJ2-1 | TRBV7-8 | TGTGCCAGCAGCTTGCGGGAGGGCCGCTACAATGAGCAGTTCTTC | CASSLREGRYNEQFF
NA | NA | TRBJ1-2 | TRBV6-5 | TGTGCCAGCAGTGGCGGCACCTTCTATGGCTACACCTTC | CASSGGTFYGYTF
NA | NA | TRBJ1-5 | TRBV10-1 | TGCGCCACCTCGGGCAGGGGCGTGGGTCAGCCCCAGCATTTT | CATSGRGVGQPQHF
NA | TRBD1 | TRBJ2-3 | TRBV9 | TGTGCCAGCAGCGTAGGCCTTCGAGACAGGGTCGATACGCAGTATTTT | CASSVGLRDRVDTQYF
NA | TRBD2 | TRBJ2-7 | TRBV28 | TGTGCCAGCAGGAAACTAGCGGGATTGCCCTACGAGCAGTACTTC | CASRKLAGLPYEQYF
NA | TRBD2 | TRBJ2-3 | TRBV5-1 | TGCGCCAGCAGCTGGGGACTAGCGGGGTCTGGGACAGATACGCAGTATTTT | CASSWGLAGSGTDTQYF
NA | NA | TRBJ2-2 | TRBV4-2 | TGTGCCAGCAGCCAAACCGAGGAGAACACCGGGGAGCTGTTTTTT | CASSQTEENTGELFF
NA | TRBD1 | TRBJ2-4 | TRBV4-1 | TGCGCCAGCAGCCAGGAATGGGGGACAGGAGAGAACATTCAGTACTTC | CASSQEWGTGENIQYF
once | NA | TRBJ2-7 | TRBV25-1 | TGTGCCAGCAGTGACCTTGACTCGACGGGTCTGTACTTC | CASSDLDSTGLYF
NA | NA | TRBJ2-2 | TRBV28 | TGTGCCAGCATATCGAGCAGGGCCACCGGGGAGCTGTTTTTT | CASISSRATGELFF
NA | TRBD2 | TRBJ2-7 | TRBV27 | TGTGCCAGCAGCCTTAGGGGGACTAGCGGGAGCAACGCCTACGAGCAGTACTTC | CASSLRGTSGSNAYEQYF
NA | NA | TRBJ2-7 | TRBV5-1 | TGCGCCAGCAGCTTGGGTGGAGTCTACGAGCAGTACTTC | CASSLGGVYEQYF
NA | NA | TRBJ2-5 | TRBV10-1 | TGCGCCAGCAACGCGCCGCTGGGAGGTCAAGAGACCCAGTACTTC | CASNAPLGGQETQYF
NA | TRBD2 | TRBJ2-7 | TRBV27 | TGTGCCAGCAGTCCTAGCGGGAAAAGTGGGTACTACGAGCAGTACTTC | CASSPSGKSGYYEQYF
NA | NA | TRBJ1-2 | TRBV6-4 | TGTGCCAGCAGTGACTGGAGGAACTATGGCTACACCTTC | CASSDWRNYGYTF
NA | NA | TRBJ2-7 | TRBV4-1 | TGCGCCAGCAGCCCCAGACCGGGGGCCTACGAGCAGTACTTC | CASSPRPGAYEQYF
NA | NA | TRBJ1-1 | TRBV6-6 | TGTGCCAGCAGTTACTCTCCGGAGGGAGCTTTCTTT | CASSYSPEGAFF
NA | TRBD2 | TRBJ2-1 | TRBV7-6 | TGTGCCAGCAGCCGAGGGACTAGCGTGAATGAGCAGTTCTTC | CASSRGTSVNEQFF